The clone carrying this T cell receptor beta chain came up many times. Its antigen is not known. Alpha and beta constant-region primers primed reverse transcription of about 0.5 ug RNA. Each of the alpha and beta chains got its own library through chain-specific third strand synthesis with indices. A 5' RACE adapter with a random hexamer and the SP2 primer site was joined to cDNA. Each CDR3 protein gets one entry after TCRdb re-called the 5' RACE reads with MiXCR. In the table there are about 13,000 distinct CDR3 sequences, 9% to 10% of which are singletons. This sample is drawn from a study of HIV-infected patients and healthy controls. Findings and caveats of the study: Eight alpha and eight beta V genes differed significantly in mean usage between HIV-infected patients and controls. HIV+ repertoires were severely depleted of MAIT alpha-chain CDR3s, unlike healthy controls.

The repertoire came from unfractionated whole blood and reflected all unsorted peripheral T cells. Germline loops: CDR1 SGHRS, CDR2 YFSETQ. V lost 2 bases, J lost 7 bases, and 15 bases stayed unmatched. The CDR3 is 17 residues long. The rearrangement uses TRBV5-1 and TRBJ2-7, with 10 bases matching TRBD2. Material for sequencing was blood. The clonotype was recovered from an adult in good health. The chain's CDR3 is CASSLGLAGALSGEQYF. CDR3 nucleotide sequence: TGCGCCAGCAGCTTAGGCCTAGCGGGGGCCCTCTCCGGGGAGCAGTACTTC.